This T cell receptor beta chain came from a study of CD8 T cells in ankylosing spondylitis. Whole-study results and caveats: Disease-linked clones were reportedly significantly enriched in matched ankylosing spondylitis synovial fluid. Ankylosing spondylitis blood seemed to carry a telltale TCR beta motif made of under ten highly homologous variants.

The CDR3 is 12 amino acids. The V end lost 3 bases, the J end lost 7 bases, and 6 bases lay between the germline ends. This clonotype was counted ten times or more. Its specificity is not known. TCRdb analysed the 5' RACE reads with MiXCR anew, one entry per CDR3 protein. The sample includes 25,000 to 30,000 distinct CDR3 sequences, 6.5% to 9% of them seen just once. This receptor was taken from a male donor with ankylosing spondylitis or in good health (not recorded which). The chain uses TRBV12-3 or TRBV12-4 and TRBJ2-2; D gene ambiguous. The sequencing input was blood. CDR3 loop: CASSLGYGELFF. The CDR3 nucleotides are TGTGCCAGCAGTTTGGGTTACGGGGAGCTGTTTTTT.